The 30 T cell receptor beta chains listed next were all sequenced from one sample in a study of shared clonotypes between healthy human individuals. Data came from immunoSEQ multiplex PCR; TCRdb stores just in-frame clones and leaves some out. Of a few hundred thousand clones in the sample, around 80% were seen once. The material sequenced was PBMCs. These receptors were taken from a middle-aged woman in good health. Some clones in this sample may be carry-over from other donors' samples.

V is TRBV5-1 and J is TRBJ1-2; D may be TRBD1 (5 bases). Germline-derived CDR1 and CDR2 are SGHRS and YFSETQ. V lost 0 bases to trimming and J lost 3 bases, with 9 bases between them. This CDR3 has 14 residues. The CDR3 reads CASSLAGGDYGYTF. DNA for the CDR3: TGCGCCAGCAGCTTGGCCGGAGGGGACTATGGCTACACCTTC. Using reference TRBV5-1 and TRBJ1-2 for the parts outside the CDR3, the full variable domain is KAGVTQTPRYLIKTRGQQVTLSCSPISGHRSVSWYQQTPGQGLQFLFEYFSETQRNKGNFPGRFSGRQFSNSRSEMNVSTLELGDSALYLCASSLAGGDYGYTFGSGTRLTVV.

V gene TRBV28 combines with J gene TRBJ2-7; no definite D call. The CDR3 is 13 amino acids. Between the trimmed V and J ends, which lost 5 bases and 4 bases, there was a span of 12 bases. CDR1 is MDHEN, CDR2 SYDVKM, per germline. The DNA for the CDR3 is TGTGCCAGCAGTCCCATAGAGACATACGAGCAGTACTTC. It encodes CASSPIETYEQYF.

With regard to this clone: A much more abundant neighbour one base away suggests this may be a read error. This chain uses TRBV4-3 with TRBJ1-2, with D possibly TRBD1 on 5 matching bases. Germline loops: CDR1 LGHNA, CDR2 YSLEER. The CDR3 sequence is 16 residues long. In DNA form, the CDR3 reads TGCACCAGCAGCCAGACCGCGGGACTCACCTCTTCTGGCTACACCTTC. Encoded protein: CTSSQTAGLTSSGYTF.

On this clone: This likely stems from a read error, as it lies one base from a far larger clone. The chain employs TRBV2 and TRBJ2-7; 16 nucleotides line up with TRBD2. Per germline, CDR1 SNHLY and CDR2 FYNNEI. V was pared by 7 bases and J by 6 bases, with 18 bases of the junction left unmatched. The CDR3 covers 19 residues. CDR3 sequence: CASTRGTSGRAISEAEQYF. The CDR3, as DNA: TGTGCCAGCACTCGGGGGACTAGCGGGAGGGCCATCTCCGAGGCCGAGCAGTACTTC. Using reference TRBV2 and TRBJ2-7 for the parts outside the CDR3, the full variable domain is EPEVTQTPSHQVTQMGQEVILRCVPISNHLYFYWYRQILGQKVEFLVSFYNNEISEKSEIFDDQFSVERPDGSNFTLKIRSTKLEDSAMYFCASTRGTSGRAISEAEQYFGPGTRLTVT.

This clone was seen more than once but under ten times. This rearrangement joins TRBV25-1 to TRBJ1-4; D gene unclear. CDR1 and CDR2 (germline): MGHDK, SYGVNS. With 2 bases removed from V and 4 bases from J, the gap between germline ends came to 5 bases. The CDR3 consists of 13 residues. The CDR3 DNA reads TGTGCCAGCAGTGAACAGTATAATGAAAAACTGTTTTTT. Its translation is CASSEQYNEKLFF. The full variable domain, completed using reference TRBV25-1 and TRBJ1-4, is EADIYQTPRYLVIGTGKKITLECSQTMGHDKMYWYQQDPGMELHLIHYSYGVNSTEKGDLSSESTVSRIRTEHFPLTLESARPSHTSQYLCASSEQYNEKLFFGSGTQLSVL.

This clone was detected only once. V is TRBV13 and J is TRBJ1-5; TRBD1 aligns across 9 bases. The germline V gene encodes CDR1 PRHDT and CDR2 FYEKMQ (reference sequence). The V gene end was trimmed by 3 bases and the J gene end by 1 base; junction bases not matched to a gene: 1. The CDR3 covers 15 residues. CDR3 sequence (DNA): TGTGCCAGCAGCTTCGGGACAGGGAGCAATCAGCCCCAGCATTTT. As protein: CASSFGTGSNQPQHF. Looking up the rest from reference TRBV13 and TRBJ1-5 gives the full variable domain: AAGVIQSPRHLIKEKRETATLKCYPIPRHDTVYWYQQGPGQDPQFLISFYEKMQSDKGSIPDRFSAQQFSDYHSELNMSSLELGDSALYFCASSFGTGSNQPQHFGDGTRLSIL.

This CDR3 reads CASSDSRRAHEQFF. Written as DNA, the CDR3 is TGTGCCAGCAGTGACTCGAGAAGGGCCCATGAGCAGTTCTTC. The V call is TRBV6-4, the J call TRBJ2-1, with D unclear. This CDR3 comprises 14 residues. In germline, CDR1 is MRHNA, CDR2 SNTAGT. V was pared by 0 bases and J by 8 bases, with 11 bases between.

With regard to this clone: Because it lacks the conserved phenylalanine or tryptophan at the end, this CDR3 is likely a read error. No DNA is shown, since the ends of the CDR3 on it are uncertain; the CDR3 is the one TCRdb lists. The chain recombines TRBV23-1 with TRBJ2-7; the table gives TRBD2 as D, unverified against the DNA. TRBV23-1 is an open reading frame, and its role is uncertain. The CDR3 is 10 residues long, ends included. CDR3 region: CASTLGGASS.

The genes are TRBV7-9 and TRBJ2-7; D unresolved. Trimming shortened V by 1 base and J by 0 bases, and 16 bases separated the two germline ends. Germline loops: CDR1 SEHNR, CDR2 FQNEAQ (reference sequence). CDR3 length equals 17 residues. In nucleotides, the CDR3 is TGTGCCAGCAGCTTAGTGAGTTGGCGCCAGAGCTCCTACGAGCAGTACTTC. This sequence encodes CASSLVSWRQSSYEQYF.

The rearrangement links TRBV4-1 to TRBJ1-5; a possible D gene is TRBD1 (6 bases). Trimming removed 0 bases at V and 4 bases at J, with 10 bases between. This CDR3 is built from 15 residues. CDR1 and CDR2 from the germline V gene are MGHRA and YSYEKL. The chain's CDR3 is CASSQEGRGNQPQHF. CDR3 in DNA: TGCGCCAGCAGCCAAGAGGGAAGGGGGAATCAGCCCCAGCATTTT.

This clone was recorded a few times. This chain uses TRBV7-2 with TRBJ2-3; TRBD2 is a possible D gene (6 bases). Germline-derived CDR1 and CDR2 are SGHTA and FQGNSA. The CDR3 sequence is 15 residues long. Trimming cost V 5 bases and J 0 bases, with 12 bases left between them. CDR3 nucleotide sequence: TGTGCCAGCAGCGCATGGGGGACTAGCACAGATACGCAGTATTTT. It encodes CASSAWGTSTDTQYF.

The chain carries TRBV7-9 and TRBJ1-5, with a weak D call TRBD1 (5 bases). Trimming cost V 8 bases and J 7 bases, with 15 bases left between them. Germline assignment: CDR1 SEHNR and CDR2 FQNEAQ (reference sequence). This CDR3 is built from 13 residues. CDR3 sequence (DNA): TGTGCCAGCGGGGCGGGATCTCAACAGCCCCAGCATTTT. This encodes CASGAGSQQPQHF.

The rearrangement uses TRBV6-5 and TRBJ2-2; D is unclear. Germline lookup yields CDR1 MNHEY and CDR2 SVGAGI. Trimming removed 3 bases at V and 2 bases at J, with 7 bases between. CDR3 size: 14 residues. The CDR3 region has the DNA TGTGCCAGCAGTTATGGGCTTAACACCGGGGAGCTGTTTTTT. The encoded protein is CASSYGLNTGELFF.

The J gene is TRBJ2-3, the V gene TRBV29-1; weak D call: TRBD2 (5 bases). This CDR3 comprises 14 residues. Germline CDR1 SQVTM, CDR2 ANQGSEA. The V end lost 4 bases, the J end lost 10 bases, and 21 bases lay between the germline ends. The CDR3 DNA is TGCAGCGTTGGGTTAAGGAGTCTGGCGGGTCCGCAGTATTTT. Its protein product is CSVGLRSLAGPQYF.

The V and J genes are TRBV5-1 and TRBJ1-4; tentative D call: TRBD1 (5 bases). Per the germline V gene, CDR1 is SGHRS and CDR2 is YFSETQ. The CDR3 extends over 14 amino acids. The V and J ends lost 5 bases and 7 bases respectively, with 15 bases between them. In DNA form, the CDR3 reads TGCGCCAGCAGAGCCGGGGACTCAGGTGAAAAACTGTTTTTT. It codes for CASRAGDSGEKLFF.

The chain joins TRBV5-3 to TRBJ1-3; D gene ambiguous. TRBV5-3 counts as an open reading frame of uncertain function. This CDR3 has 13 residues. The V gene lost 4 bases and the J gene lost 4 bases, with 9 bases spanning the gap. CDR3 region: CARSAGKGNTIYF. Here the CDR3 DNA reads TGTGCCAGAAGCGCGGGTAAAGGAAACACCATATATTTT.

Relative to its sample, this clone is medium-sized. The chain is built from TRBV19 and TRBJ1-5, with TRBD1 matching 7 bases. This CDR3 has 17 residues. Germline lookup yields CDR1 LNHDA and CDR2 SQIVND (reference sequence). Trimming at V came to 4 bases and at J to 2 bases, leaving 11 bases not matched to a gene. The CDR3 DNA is TGTGCCAGTAGTAAAGGGTGGACAGGATGGGGCAATCAGCCCCAGCATTTT. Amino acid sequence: CASSKGWTGWGNQPQHF.

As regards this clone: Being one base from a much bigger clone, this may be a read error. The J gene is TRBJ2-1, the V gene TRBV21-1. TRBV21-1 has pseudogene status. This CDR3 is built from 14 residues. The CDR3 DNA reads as TGTGCCAGCAGCTCCTTTAATTCTGGGGATGAGCAGTTCTTC. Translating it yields CASSSFNSGDEQFF.

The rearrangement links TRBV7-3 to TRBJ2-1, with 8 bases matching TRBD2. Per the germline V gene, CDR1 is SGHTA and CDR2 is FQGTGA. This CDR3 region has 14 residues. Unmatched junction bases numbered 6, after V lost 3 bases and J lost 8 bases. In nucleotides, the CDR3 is TGTGCCAGCAGCTTCTATGCAGCGGGGGATGAGCAGTTCTTC. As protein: CASSFYAAGDEQFF. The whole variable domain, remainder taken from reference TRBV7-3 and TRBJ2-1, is GAGVSQTPSNKVTEKGKYVELRCDPISGHTALYWYRQSLGQGPEFLIYFQGTGAADDSGLPNDRFFAVRPEGSVSTLKIQRTERGDSAVYLCASSFYAAGDEQFFGPGTRLTVL.

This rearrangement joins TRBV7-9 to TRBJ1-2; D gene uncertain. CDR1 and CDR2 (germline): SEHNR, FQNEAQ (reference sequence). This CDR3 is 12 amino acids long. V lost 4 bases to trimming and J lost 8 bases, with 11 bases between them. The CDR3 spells CASSSGFEGYTF. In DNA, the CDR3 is TGTGCCAGCAGCTCCGGGTTTGAGGGCTACACCTTC. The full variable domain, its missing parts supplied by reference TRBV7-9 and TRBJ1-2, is DTGVSQNPRHKITKRGQNVTFRCDPISEHNRLYWYRQTLGQGPEFLTYFQNEAQLEKSRLLSDRFSAERPKGSFSTLEIQRTEQGDSAMYLCASSSGFEGYTFGSGTRLTVV.

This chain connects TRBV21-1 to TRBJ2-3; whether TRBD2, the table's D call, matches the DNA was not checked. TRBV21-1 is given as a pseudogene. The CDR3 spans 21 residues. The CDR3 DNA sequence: TGTGCCAGCAGCTCCATGGCGCTAGCGGGAGGGTTTGGAACTAGCACAGATACGCAGTATTTT. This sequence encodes CASSSMALAGGFGTSTDTQYF.

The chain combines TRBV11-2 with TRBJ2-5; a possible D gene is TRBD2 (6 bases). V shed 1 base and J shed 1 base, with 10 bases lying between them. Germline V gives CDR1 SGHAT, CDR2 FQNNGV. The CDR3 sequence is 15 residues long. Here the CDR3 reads CASSLAGSVQETQYF. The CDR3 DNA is TGTGCCAGCAGCTTAGCCGGGAGCGTCCAAGAGACCCAGTACTTC.

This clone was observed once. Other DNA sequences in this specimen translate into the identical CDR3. In nucleotides, the CDR3 is TGTGCCAGCAGTGAACCTTACGAGCAGTACTTC. Residues: CASSEPYEQYF. The V call is TRBV6-1, the J call TRBJ2-7; D remains ambiguous. This CDR3 comprises 11 residues. Trimming left V 2 bases short and J 4 bases short, with 3 bases between. Germline CDR1 is MNHNS and CDR2 is SASEGT.

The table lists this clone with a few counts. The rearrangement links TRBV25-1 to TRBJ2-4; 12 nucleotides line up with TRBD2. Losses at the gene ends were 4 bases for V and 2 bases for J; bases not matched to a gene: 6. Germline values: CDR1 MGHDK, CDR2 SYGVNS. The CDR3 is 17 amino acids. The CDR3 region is CASSALAGGPTKNIQYF. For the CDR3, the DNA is TGTGCCAGCAGTGCTCTAGCGGGAGGGCCGACCAAAAACATTCAGTACTTC.

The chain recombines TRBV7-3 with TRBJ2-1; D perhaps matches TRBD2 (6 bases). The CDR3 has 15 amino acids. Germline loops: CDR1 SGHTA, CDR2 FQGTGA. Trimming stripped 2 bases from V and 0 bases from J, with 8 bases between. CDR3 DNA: TGTGCCAGCAGCTTAGCGGGGAGCTCCTACAATGAGCAGTTCTTC. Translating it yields CASSLAGSSYNEQFF.

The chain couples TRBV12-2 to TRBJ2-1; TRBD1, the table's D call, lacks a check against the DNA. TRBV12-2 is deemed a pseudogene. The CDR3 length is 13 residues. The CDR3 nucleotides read TGTGCAAGTCGCCAGGGGATTTGTGTTGAGCAGTTCTTC. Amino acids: CASRQGICVEQFF.

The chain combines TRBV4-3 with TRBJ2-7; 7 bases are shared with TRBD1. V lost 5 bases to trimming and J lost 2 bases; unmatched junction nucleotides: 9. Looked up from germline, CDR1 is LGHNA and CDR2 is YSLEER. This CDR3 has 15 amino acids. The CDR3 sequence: CASSANRGLTYEQYF. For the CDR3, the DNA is TGCGCCAGCAGCGCCAACAGGGGCCTGACCTACGAGCAGTACTTC.

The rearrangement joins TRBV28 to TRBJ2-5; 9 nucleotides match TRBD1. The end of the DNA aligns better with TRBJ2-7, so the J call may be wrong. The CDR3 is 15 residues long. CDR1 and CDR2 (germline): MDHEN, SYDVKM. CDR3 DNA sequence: TGTGCCAGCAGTTTATCAGGGACAGGGTCCTACGAGCAGTACTTC. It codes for CASSLSGTGSYEQYF.

CDR3 nucleotide sequence: TGCGCCAGCAGCCCTAGCGGGAGGGTAGCCTACAATGAGCAGTTCTTC. Its protein is CASSPSGRVAYNEQFF. The chain links TRBV4-1 to TRBJ2-1; 12 bases agree with TRBD2. V shed 4 bases and J 2 bases; nucleotides not matched to a gene: 3. The CDR3 runs to 16 residues. Germline CDR1 MGHRA, CDR2 YSYEKL.

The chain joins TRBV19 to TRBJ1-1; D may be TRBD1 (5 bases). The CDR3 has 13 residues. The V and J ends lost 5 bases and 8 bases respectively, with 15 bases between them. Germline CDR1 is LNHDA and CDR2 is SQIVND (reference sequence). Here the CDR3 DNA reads TGTGCCAGTAGTCTCCTCCGACAGACAGAAGCTTTCTTT. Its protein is CASSLLRQTEAFF.